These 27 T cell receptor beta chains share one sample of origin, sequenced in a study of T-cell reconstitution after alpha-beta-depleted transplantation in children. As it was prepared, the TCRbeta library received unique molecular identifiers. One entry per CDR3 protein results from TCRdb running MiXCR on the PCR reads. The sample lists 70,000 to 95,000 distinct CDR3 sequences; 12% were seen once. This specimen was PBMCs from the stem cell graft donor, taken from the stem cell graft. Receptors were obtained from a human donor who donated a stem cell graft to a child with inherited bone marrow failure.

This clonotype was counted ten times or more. CDR3: CASSFVIHTGELFF. CDR3 nucleotide sequence: TGTGCCAGCAGTTTCGTCATACACACCGGGGAGCTGTTTTTT. The chain employs TRBV12-3 or TRBV12-4 and TRBJ2-2; D ambiguous. V lost 3 bases and J lost 3, with 8 bases in between. The CDR3 has 14 residues.

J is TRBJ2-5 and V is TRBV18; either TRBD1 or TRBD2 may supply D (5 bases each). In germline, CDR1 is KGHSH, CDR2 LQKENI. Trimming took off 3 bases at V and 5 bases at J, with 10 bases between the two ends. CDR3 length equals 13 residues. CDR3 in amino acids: CASSPGTPETQYF. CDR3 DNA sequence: TGTGCCAGCTCACCCGGGACCCCGGAGACCCAGTACTTC.

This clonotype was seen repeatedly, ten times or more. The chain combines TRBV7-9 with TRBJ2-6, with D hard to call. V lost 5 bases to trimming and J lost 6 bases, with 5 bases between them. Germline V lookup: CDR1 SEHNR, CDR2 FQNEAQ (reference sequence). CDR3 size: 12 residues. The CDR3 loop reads CASSPKANVLTF. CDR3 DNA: TGTGCCAGCAGCCCAAAGGCCAACGTCCTGACTTTC.

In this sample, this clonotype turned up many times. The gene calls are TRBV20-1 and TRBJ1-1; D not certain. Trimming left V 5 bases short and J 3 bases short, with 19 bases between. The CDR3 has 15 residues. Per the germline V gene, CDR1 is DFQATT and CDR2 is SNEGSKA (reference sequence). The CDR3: CSAPQYIEGDTEAFF. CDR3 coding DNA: TGCAGTGCTCCACAATACATCGAGGGTGACACTGAAGCTTTCTTT.

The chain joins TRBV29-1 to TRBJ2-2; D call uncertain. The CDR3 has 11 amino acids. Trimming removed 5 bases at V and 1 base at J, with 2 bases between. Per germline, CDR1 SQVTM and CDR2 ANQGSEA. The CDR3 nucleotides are TGCAGCGTTCAGAACACCGGGGAGCTGTTTTTT. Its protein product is CSVQNTGELFF.

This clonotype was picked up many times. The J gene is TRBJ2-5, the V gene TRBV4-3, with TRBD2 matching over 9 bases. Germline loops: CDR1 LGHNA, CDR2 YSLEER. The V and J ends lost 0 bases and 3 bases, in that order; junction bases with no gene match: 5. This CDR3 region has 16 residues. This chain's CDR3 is CASSQEASGMEETQYF. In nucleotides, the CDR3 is TGCGCCAGCAGCCAAGAGGCTAGCGGGATGGAAGAGACCCAGTACTTC.

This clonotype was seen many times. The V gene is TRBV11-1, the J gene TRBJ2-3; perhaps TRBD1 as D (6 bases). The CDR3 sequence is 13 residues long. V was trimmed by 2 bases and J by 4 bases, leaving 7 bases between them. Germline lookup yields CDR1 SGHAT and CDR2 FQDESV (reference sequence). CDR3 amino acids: CASSLPGADTQYF. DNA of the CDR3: TGTGCCAGCAGCTTACCAGGGGCAGATACGCAGTATTTT.

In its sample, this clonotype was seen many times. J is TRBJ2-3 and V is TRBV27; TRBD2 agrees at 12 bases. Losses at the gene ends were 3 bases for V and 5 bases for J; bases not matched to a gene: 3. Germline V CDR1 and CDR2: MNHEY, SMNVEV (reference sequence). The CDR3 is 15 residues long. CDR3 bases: TGTGCCAGCAGTTTGACTAGCGGGAGTATAGATACGCAGTATTTT. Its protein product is CASSLTSGSIDTQYF.

CDR3 region: CASSVGGVSQETQYF. In nucleotides, the CDR3 is TGTGCCAGCAGCGTAGGAGGAGTATCACAAGAGACCCAGTACTTC. This chain joins TRBV9 and TRBJ2-5; D is ambiguous. Trimming shortened V by 0 bases and J by 2 bases, and 11 bases separated the two germline ends. This CDR3 has 15 residues. Germline V gene lookup returns CDR1 SGDLS and CDR2 YYNGEE.

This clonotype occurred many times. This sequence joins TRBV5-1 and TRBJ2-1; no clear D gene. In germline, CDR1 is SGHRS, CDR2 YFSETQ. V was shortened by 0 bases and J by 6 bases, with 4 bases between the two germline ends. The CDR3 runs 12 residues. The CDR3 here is CASSLVRNEQFF. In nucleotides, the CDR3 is TGCGCCAGCAGCTTGGTACGCAATGAGCAGTTCTTC.

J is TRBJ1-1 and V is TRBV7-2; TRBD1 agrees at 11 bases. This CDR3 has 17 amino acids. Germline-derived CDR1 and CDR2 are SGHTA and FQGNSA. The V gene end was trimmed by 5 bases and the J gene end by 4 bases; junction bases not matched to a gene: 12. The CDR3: CASSAGQGAEISTEAFF. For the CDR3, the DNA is TGTGCCAGCAGCGCCGGACAGGGGGCAGAAATTAGCACTGAAGCTTTCTTT.

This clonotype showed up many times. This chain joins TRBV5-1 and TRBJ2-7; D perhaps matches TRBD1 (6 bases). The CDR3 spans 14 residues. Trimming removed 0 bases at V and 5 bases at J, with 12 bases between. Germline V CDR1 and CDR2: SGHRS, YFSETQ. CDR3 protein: CASSLVQGNDEQYF. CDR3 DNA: TGCGCCAGCAGCTTGGTGCAGGGGAATGACGAGCAGTACTTC. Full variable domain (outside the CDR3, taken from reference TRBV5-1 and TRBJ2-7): KAGVTQTPRYLIKTRGQQVTLSCSPISGHRSVSWYQQTPGQGLQFLFEYFSETQRNKGNFPGRFSGRQFSNSRSEMNVSTLELGDSALYLCASSLVQGNDEQYFGPGTRLTVT.

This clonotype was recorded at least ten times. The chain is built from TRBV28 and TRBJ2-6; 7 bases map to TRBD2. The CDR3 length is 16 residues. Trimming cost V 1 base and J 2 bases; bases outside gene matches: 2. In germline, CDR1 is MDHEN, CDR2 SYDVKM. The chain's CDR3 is CASSLSGGPGANVLTF. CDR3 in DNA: TGTGCCAGCAGTTTATCGGGAGGTCCTGGGGCCAACGTCCTGACTTTC. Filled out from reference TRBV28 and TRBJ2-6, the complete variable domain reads DVKVTQSSRYLVKRTGEKVFLECVQDMDHENMFWYRQDPGLGLRLIYFSYDVKMKEKGDIPEGYSVSREKKERFSLILESASTNQTSMYLCASSLSGGPGANVLTFGAGSRLTVL.

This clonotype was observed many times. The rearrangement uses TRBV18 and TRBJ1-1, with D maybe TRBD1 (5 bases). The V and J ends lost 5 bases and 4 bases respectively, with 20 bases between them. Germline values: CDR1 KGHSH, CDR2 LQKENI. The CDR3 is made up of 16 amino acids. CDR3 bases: TGTGCCAGCTCAGGAGTCGGAGGGGACGGGGGCACTGAAGCTTTCTTT. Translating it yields CASSGVGGDGGTEAFF. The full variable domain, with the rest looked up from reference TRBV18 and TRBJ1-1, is NAGVMQNPRHLVRRRGQEARLRCSPMKGHSHVYWYRQLPEEGLKFMVYLQKENIIDESGMPKERFSAEFPKEGPSILRIQQVVRGDSAAYFCASSGVGGDGGTEAFFGQGTRLTVV.

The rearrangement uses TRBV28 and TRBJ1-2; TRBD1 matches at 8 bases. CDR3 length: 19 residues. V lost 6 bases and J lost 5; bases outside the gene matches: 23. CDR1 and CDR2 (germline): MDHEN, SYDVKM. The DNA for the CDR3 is TGTGCCAGCAGGTCGGGTCGGGGGTTTCTGGACAGGGAGGCGTATGGCTACACCTTC. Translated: CASRSGRGFLDREAYGYTF.

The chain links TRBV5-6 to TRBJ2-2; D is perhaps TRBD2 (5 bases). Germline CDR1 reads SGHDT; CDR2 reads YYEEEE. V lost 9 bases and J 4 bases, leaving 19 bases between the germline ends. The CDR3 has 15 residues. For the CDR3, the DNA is TGTGCCATGGGCTCCGGGATAGCGTGCACCGGGGAGCTGTTTTTT. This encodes CAMGSGIACTGELFF.

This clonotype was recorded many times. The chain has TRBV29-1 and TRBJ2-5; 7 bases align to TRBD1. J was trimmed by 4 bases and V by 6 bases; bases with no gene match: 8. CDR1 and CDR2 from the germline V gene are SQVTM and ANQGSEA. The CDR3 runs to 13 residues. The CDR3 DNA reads TGCAGCGTCCATTCGACAGGGCGAGAGACCCAGTACTTC. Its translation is CSVHSTGRETQYF.

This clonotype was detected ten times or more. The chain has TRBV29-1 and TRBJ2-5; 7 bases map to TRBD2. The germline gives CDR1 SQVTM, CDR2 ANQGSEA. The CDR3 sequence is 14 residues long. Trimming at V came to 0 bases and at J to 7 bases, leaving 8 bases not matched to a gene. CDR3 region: CSVEDGGEYGTQYF. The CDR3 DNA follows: TGCAGCGTTGAAGATGGGGGGGAATATGGGACCCAGTACTTC.

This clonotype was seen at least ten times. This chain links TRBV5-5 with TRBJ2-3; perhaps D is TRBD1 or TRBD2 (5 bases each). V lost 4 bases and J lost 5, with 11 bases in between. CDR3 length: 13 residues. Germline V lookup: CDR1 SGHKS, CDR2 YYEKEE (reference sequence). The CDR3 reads CASSIGTLDTQYF. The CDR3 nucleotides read TGTGCCAGCAGCATAGGGACGTTAGATACGCAGTATTTT.

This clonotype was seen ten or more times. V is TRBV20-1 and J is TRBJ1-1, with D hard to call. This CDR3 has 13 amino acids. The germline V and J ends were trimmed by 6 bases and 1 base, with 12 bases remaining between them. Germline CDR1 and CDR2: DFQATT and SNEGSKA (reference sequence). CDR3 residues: CSARSAGNTEAFF. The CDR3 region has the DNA TGCAGTGCCCGGAGCGCAGGGAACACTGAAGCTTTCTTT.

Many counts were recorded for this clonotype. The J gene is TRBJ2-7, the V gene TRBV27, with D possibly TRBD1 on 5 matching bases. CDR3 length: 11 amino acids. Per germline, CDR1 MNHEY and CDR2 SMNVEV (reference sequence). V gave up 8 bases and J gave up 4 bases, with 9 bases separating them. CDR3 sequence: CASGARYEQYF. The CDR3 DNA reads TGTGCCAGCGGGGCCCGGTACGAGCAGTACTTC.

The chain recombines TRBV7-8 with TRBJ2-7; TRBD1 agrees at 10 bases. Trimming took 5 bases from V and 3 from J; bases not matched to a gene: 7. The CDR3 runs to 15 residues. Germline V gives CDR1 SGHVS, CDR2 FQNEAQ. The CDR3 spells CASSPTGGSGYEQYF. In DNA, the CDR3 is TGTGCCAGCAGCCCGACAGGGGGCAGCGGCTACGAGCAGTACTTC.

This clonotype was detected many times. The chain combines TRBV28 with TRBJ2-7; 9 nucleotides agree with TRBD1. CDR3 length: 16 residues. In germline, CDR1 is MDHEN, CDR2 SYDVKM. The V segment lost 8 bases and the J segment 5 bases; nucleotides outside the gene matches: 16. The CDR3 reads CASRASLGDRVHEQYF. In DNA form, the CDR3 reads TGTGCCAGCCGCGCCTCCCTTGGGGACAGGGTACACGAGCAGTACTTC.

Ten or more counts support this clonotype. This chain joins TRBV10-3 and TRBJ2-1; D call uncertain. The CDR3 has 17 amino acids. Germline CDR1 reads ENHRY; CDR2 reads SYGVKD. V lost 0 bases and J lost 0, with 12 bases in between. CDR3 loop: CAISESNGFSSYNEQFF. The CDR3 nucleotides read TGTGCCATCAGTGAGTCGAATGGATTTAGCTCCTACAATGAGCAGTTCTTC.

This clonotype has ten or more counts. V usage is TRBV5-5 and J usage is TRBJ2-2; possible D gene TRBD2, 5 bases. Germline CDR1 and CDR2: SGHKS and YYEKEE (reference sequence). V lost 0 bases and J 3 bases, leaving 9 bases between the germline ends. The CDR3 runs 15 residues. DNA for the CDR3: TGTGCCAGCAGCTTGGCCGGGGTCGACACCGGGGAGCTGTTTTTT. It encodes CASSLAGVDTGELFF.

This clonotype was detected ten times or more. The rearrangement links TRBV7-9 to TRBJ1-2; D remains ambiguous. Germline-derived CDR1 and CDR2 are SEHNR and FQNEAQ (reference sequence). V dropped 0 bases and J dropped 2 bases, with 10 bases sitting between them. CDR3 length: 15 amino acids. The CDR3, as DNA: TGTGCCAGCAGCTTAGCGGGCAGCTTAAACTATGGCTACACCTTC. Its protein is CASSLAGSLNYGYTF.

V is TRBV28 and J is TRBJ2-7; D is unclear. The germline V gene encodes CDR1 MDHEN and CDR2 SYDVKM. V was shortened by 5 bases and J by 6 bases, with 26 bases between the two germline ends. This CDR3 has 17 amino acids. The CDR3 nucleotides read TGTGCCAGCAGTACGAACCAGGACCACGCCTACTTACGCGAGCAGTACTTC. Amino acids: CASSTNQDHAYLREQYF.